A single sample is the source of the 24 T cell receptor beta chains below, sequenced in a study of T cell responses to AZD1222 COVID-19 vaccine. The data were produced by immunoSEQ multiplex PCR, yet TCRdb's version contains in-frame clones alone and is incomplete. The data hold 200,000 to 250,000 clones, with roughly 94% observed a single time. The source material was peripheral blood, sampled 28 days after the second dose of the MenACWY control vaccine. These receptors all stem from an adult who received the MenACWY meningococcal vaccine as a control.

The chain links TRBV28 to TRBJ2-7; 7 bases are shared with TRBD1. The length of the CDR3 is 12 residues. The V gene end was trimmed by 6 bases and the J gene end by 4 bases; junction bases not matched to a gene: 3. Germline-derived CDR1 and CDR2 are MDHEN and SYDVKM. The CDR3 loop is CASRRQGYEQYF. CDR3 DNA: TGTGCCAGCAGAAGACAGGGATACGAGCAGTACTTC.

The chain uses TRBV19 and TRBJ2-1; possibly TRBD1 or TRBD2 for D (5 bases each). V lost 4 bases to trimming and J lost 0 bases, with 10 bases between them. Germline V gives CDR1 LNHDA, CDR2 SQIVND (reference sequence). There are 15 residues in the CDR3. The CDR3 is CASSRDQSSYNEQFF. The CDR3 nucleotides read TGTGCCAGTAGTAGGGACCAGAGCTCCTACAATGAGCAGTTCTTC.

CDR3 DNA: TGTGCCAGCAGACACCTAGCGGGAGGGCAAGAGACCCAGTACTTC. Protein product: CASRHLAGGQETQYF. The chain employs TRBV6-5 and TRBJ2-5, with TRBD2 matching over 12 bases. The CDR3 is 15 residues long. V trimming: 6 bases; J trimming: 2 bases; junction bases outside the gene matches: 4. Germline values: CDR1 MNHEY, CDR2 SVGAGI.

The chain carries TRBV30 and TRBJ2-1, with TRBD2 identical over 8 bases. Trimming cost V 5 bases and J 7 bases; bases outside gene matches: 10. The CDR3 length is 14 residues. Germline loops: CDR1 GTSNPN, CDR2 SVGIG (reference sequence). CDR3 loop: CAWGGAGERNEQFF. In nucleotides, the CDR3 is TGTGCCTGGGGTGGAGCGGGAGAAAGGAATGAGCAGTTCTTC.

V and J are TRBV6-5 and TRBJ1-5, with a tentative D call TRBD1 (5 bases). The V gene's germline CDR1 is MNHEY and CDR2 SVGAGI. CDR3 size: 12 residues. V dropped 10 bases and J dropped 6 bases, with 13 bases sitting between them. CDR3 loop: CATEGSSQPQHF. Written as DNA, the CDR3 is TGTGCCACCGAGGGGTCCTCTCAGCCCCAGCATTTT.

The chain employs TRBV3-1 (or the pseudogene TRBV3-2) and TRBJ1-6; D call uncertain. The V gene lost 0 bases and the J gene lost 0 bases, with 9 bases spanning the gap. Germline V lookup: CDR1 LGHDT, CDR2 YNNKEL (reference sequence). This CDR3 contains 17 residues. This chain's CDR3 is CASSQDKLSSYNSPLHF. The CDR3 region has the DNA TGTGCCAGCAGCCAAGATAAATTGAGCTCCTATAATTCACCCCTCCACTTT.

CDR3 protein: CASSQTGSYEQYF. Here the CDR3 DNA reads TGTGCCAGCAGCCAAACTGGGTCCTACGAGCAGTACTTC. The rearrangement joins TRBV16 to TRBJ2-7; D is undetermined. Germline V CDR1 and CDR2: KGHSY, FQNENV. Trimming took 2 bases from V and 1 from J, leaving 6 bases between them. This CDR3 is 13 amino acids long. Full variable domain (missing parts from reference TRBV16 and TRBJ2-7): GEEVAQTPKHLVRGEGQKAKLYCAPIKGHSYVFWYQQVLKNEFKFLISFQNENVFDETGMPKERFSAKCLPNSPCSLEIQATKLEDSAVYFCASSQTGSYEQYFGPGTRLTVT.

The V gene is TRBV9, the J gene TRBJ2-3, with 7 bases lining up with TRBD1. The CDR3 spans 16 residues. After removal of 3 bases from V and 1 base from J, the junction contained 8 bases not matched to a gene. Germline V gene data show CDR1 as SGDLS and CDR2 as YYNGEE. CDR3 coding DNA: TGTGCCAGCAGCGCCCGACAGGGAGAGGGCACAGATACGCAGTATTTT. This codes for CASSARQGEGTDTQYF.

The chain combines TRBV21-1 with TRBJ1-5. TRBV21-1 is termed a pseudogene. There are 16 residues in the CDR3. CDR3 sequence: CASSKDTGLSNQPQHF. DNA for the CDR3: TGTGCCAGCAGCAAAGATACCGGCCTTAGCAATCAGCCCCAGCATTTT.

The V gene is TRBV7-9, the J gene TRBJ2-7; TRBD2 is a possible D gene (7 bases). The V gene lost 8 bases and the J gene lost 1 base, with 12 bases spanning the gap. Germline V gene sequence: CDR1 SEHNR, CDR2 FQNEAQ (reference sequence). CDR3 length: 13 residues. The CDR3 region is CASEGRGSYEQYF. CDR3 DNA sequence: TGTGCCAGCGAGGGGAGGGGGTCCTACGAGCAGTACTTC.

The CDR3 spells CASSLGLAGGEQFF. The CDR3 DNA sequence: TGTGCCAGCAGCTTAGGACTAGCGGGGGGTGAGCAGTTCTTC. The rearrangement links TRBV7-2 to TRBJ2-1; 13 positions agree with TRBD2. J lost 9 bases, V lost 1 base, and 0 bases had no gene match. This CDR3 has 14 amino acids. The germline CDR1 and CDR2 sequences are SGHTA and FQGNSA.

The V call is TRBV9, the J call TRBJ1-4; D is possibly TRBD1 (6 bases). The CDR3 runs to 15 residues. V shed 2 bases and J shed 3 bases, with 11 bases lying between them. CDR1 SGDLS and CDR2 YYNGEE come from the germline V gene. CDR3 DNA sequence: TGTGCCAGCAGCGTCCGAGGACAGCCTAATGAAAAACTGTTTTTT. This codes for CASSVRGQPNEKLFF.

This sequence joins TRBV6-2 or TRBV6-3 and TRBJ1-6; a weak D match, TRBD1 (5 bases). This CDR3 has 15 residues. The V end lost 6 bases, the J end lost 3 bases, and 12 bases lay between the germline ends. Germline CDR1 reads MNHEY; CDR2 reads SVGEGT. CDR3 nucleotide sequence: TGTGCCAGCAGCCCTGGACACAACTATAATTCACCCCTCCACTTT. It yields the protein CASSPGHNYNSPLHF.

This chain uses TRBV7-2 with TRBJ2-1; the D gene could be TRBD1 or TRBD2 (6 bases each). The CDR3 is 15 residues long. V lost 7 bases and J lost 7, with 20 bases in between. CDR1 and CDR2 (germline): SGHTA, FQGNSA. CDR3 DNA sequence: TGTGCCAGCACCCCGGTTAGGGGGGTAGAGAATGAGCAGTTCTTC. Translation gives CASTPVRGVENEQFF.

Turning to this clone: One end of the junction varies from germline; a read error may be responsible. The chain links TRBV5-1 to TRBJ1-1, with TRBD1 as a possible D gene (5 bases). CDR3 size: 13 residues. The germline V gene has CDR1 SGHRS and CDR2 YFSETQ. The CDR3 nucleotides are TGCGCCAGCAGCTTGGAGGGGAACGCTGAAGCTTTCTTT. Protein: CASSLEGNAEAFF.

The chain links TRBV28 to TRBJ2-1; 7 bases are shared with TRBD1. Unmatched junction bases numbered 7, after V lost 7 bases and J lost 7 bases. This CDR3 spans 13 amino acids. Germline values: CDR1 MDHEN, CDR2 SYDVKM. The CDR3 coding sequence is TGTGCCAGCACCCTGGACAGGTTTAATGAGCAGTTCTTC. This codes for CASTLDRFNEQFF.

V usage is TRBV28 and J usage is TRBJ1-2, with TRBD1 matching over 7 bases. Per germline, CDR1 MDHEN and CDR2 SYDVKM. The CDR3 consists of 18 residues. With 4 bases clipped from V and 4 bases from J, the junction kept 18 bases outside the gene matches. As DNA, the CDR3 is TGTGCCAGCAGTTCTCACTCCGTCGACAGGGCGAGGGCCTATGGCTACACCTTC. Its translation: CASSSHSVDRARAYGYTF.

CDR3 loop: CASSQVQGMRTGELFF. In DNA, the CDR3 is TGTGCCAGCAGCCAAGTCCAGGGGATGCGCACCGGGGAGCTGTTTTTT. This chain links TRBV3-1 (or the pseudogene TRBV3-2) with TRBJ2-2; possibly TRBD1 for D (6 bases). The CDR3 has 16 residues. In germline, CDR1 is LGHDT, CDR2 YNNKEL (reference sequence). Trimming took 1 base from V and 4 from J, leaving 13 bases between them.

A single count supports this clone. The chain is built from TRBV18 and TRBJ1-1; no reliable D call. The ends were cut back, 6 bases at V and 4 bases at J, with 15 bases in the middle. This CDR3 is built from 14 residues. Germline V CDR1 and CDR2: KGHSH, LQKENI. This CDR3 reads CASSRVECCTEAFF. As DNA, the CDR3 is TGTGCCAGCTCCCGGGTGGAATGTTGCACTGAAGCTTTCTTT.

This clone has more than one count but fewer than ten. The chain combines TRBV5-6 with TRBJ1-1; a possible D gene is TRBD1 (6 bases). V was cut by 4 bases and J by 3 bases, with 13 bases left in between. This CDR3 has 14 amino acids. The germline V gene encodes CDR1 SGHDT and CDR2 YYEEEE. The CDR3 DNA reads as TGTGCCAGCAGCCAGCCCACAGGGCACACTGAAGCTTTCTTT. Translated: CASSQPTGHTEAFF.

The rearrangement joins TRBV30 to TRBJ2-5, with D perhaps being TRBD1 or TRBD2 (5 bases each). V was trimmed by 0 bases and J by 5 bases, leaving 16 bases between them. The germline V gene encodes CDR1 GTSNPN and CDR2 SVGIG (reference sequence). The CDR3 has 15 amino acids. As DNA, the CDR3 is TGTGCCTGGAGTGTAGGGGCCGGGGTAACGGAGACCCAGTACTTC. The encoded protein is CAWSVGAGVTETQYF.

The chain uses TRBV6-5 and TRBJ1-3; D ambiguous. V was shortened by 2 bases and J by 2 bases, with 7 bases between the two germline ends. Germline V gene data show CDR1 as MNHEY and CDR2 as SVGAGI. The CDR3 has 14 amino acids. The CDR3 sequence: CASSYGVAGNTIYF. In DNA form, the CDR3 reads TGTGCCAGCAGTTACGGGGTAGCTGGAAACACCATATATTTT.

J is TRBJ2-7 and V is TRBV24-1; D may be TRBD1 (5 bases). The length of the CDR3 is 13 residues. Looked up from germline, CDR1 is KGHDR and CDR2 is SFDVKD. V dropped 4 bases and J dropped 1 base, with 7 bases sitting between them. The CDR3 DNA is TGTGCCACCAGTGACCAGGGATCCTACGAGCAGTACTTC. This codes for CATSDQGSYEQYF.

The chain links TRBV10-3 to TRBJ2-7; D may correspond to TRBD1 or TRBD2 (5 bases each). The CDR3 spans 16 residues. CDR1 is ENHRY and CDR2 is SYGVKD in the germline V gene. Trimming took off 3 bases at V and 0 bases at J, with 15 bases between the two ends. Written as DNA, the CDR3 is TGTGCCATCAGTGAAATCGGGACCCATACCTCCTACGAGCAGTACTTC. This codes for CAISEIGTHTSYEQYF.